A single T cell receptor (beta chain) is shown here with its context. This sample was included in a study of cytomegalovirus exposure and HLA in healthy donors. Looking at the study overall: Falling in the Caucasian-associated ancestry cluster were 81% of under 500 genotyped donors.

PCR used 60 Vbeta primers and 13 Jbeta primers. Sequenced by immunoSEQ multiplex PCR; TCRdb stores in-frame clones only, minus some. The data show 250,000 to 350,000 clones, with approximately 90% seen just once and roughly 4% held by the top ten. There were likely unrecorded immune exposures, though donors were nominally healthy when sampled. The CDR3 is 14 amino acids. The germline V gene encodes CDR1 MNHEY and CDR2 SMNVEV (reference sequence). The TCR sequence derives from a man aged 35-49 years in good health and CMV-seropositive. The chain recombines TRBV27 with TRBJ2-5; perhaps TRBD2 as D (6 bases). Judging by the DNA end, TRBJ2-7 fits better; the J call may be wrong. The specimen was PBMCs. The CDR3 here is CASSFSRERVEQYF. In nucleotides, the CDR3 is TGTGCCAGCAGTTTTAGTCGGGAGAGGGTCGAGCAGTACTTC.